Listed below are T cell receptor beta chains from one sample, sequenced in a study of T cells in Graves' hyperthyroidism and ophthalmopathy. TCRdb re-called the multiplex PCR reads with MiXCR, one entry per CDR3 protein. The sample contains fewer than 750,000 distinct CDR3 sequences, roughly 14% of which appear only once. Sequenced material: blood. Every receptor here comes from a woman aged 40 to 49 with Graves' ophthalmopathy. The CDR3 runs from the conserved cysteine through the conserved F or W.

V gene	J gene	CDR3 protein
TRBV5-1	TRBJ2-7	CASSLEGTPSFYEQYF
TRBV28	TRBJ2-4	CASSLGGVAKNIQYF
TRBV19	TRBJ2-7	CASSPGTAISSYEQYF
TRBV29-1	TRBJ1-2	CSVESGEYGYTF
TRBV27	TRBJ2-5	CASSFGVAGGVETQYF
TRBV28	TRBJ1-6	CASSMERSNSPLHF
TRBV7-2	TRBJ2-1	CASSPWTQEEQFF
TRBV20-1	TRBJ1-2	CSARGGGNFYGYTF
TRBV6-2/TRBV6-3	TRBJ2-7	CASSYLFIAGGPHEQYF
TRBV6-1	TRBJ1-5	CASSESGGATPQHF
TRBV7-3	TRBJ2-7	CASSSGVSGSLEQYF
TRBV29-1	TRBJ2-7	CSVGEGRAEQYF
TRBV27	TRBJ2-7	CASSLFNSDRAYEQYF
TRBV12-3/TRBV12-4	TRBJ1-3	CASSDLDRITPRRYF
TRBV7-2	TRBJ2-7	CASSLFGEQYF
TRBV6-5	TRBJ2-5	CATEFPPGETQYF
TRBV12-3/TRBV12-4	TRBJ2-5	CASSSSALLPETQYF
TRBV6-2/TRBV6-3	TRBJ1-5	CASSQGASNQPQHF
TRBV12-5	TRBJ2-7	CASGLISYEQYF
TRBV7-2	TRBJ2-5	CASSLKDPEERETQYF
TRBV11-2	TRBJ2-5	CASSPPGGPKETQYF
TRBV7-6	TRBJ1-1	CASSLATGMNTEAFF
TRBV7-2	TRBJ1-5	CASSPDGGGSNQPQHF
TRBV6-2/TRBV6-3	TRBJ1-2	CASSGQVSNYGYTF
TRBV19	TRBJ2-7	CASSILAGVRFYEQYF
TRBV12-3/TRBV12-4	TRBJ2-7	CASSSGQGQGARLEQYF
TRBV2	TRBJ1-2	CASSFASGYGYTF
TRBV5-5	TRBJ1-2	CASSLVDRATGYTF
TRBV19	TRBJ2-7	CASSTGQTYEQYF
TRBV30	TRBJ1-2	CAGVTGSDNYGYTF
TRBV7-2	TRBJ2-7	CASSKKGSYEQYF
TRBV20-1	TRBJ2-7	CSARATSGKNLLYEQYF
TRBV28	TRBJ1-5	CASSLDQVSQPQHF
TRBV7-2	TRBJ2-5	CASSGGLAGGQETQYF
TRBV27	TRBJ2-3	CASSFLQQASTDTQYF
TRBV13	TRBJ1-1	CASRHQFSTEAFF
TRBV20-1	TRBJ2-7	CSALQGVYEQYF
TRBV6-5	TRBJ1-1	CASSYLGGNTEAFF
TRBV29-1	TRBJ2-7	CSAEASAPSYEQYF
TRBV6-5	TRBJ2-5	CASSWGIQETQYF
TRBV4-2	TRBJ2-2	CASSQGQGAGELFF
TRBV6-1	TRBJ2-4	CASSDVGEAKNIQYF
TRBV30	TRBJ1-3	CAWNGISGNTIYF
TRBV7-2	TRBJ1-2	CASSLAQQVYGYTF
TRBV5-1	TRBJ2-7	CASWGDGDNPVREQYF
TRBV6-1	TRBJ1-6	CASSFRVDSPLHF
TRBV6-2/TRBV6-3	TRBJ2-7	CASKPGQGYGGSSYEQYF
TRBV7-3	TRBJ2-5	CASSLTGLETQYF
TRBV7-9	TRBJ1-1	CASSPGGREAFF
TRBV6-2/TRBV6-3	TRBJ2-7	CASSGWASGTYEQYF
TRBV4-1	TRBJ2-7	CASSQDRGAREQYF
TRBV27	TRBJ1-5	CASTPRGQNNQPQHF
TRBV6-1	TRBJ2-7	CASSKHRGVSYEQYF
TRBV10-1	TRBJ1-3	CASRNRDRTLFTIYF
TRBV6-5	TRBJ1-1	CASSYSYRGGTEAFF